In its sample, the clone carrying this TCR beta chain was seen a few times. The antigen remains undetermined. The source of the sample is a study of T-cell reconstitution after alpha-beta-depleted transplantation in children. Study-wide results and limits: Fresh T-cell production supplied most of the T-cell counts and diversity seen one year after transplant. Day-60 TCRbeta diversity that was high in some patients was derived from surviving recipient T cells and thymic progenitors. Alpha-beta T cells present about two months after transplant were reported to originate from several hundred expanded graft clones.

The TCRbeta library incorporated unique molecular identifiers. One entry per CDR3 protein, called by TCRdb with MiXCR from the PCR reads. This table has approximately 300,000 distinct CDR3 sequences, around 10% appearing once. The CDR3 consists of 14 residues. V was pared by 3 bases and J by 4 bases, with 12 bases between. The genes are TRBV12-3 or TRBV12-4 and TRBJ1-2; possibly TRBD1 for D (5 bases). Sequencing was performed on PBMCs, taken before TCRalphabeta/CD19-depleted stem cell transplant. The origin of this receptor is a boy under two years old with acute myeloid leukemia, due to receive a stem cell transplant. The CDR3 DNA reads as TGTGCCAGCAGTTTTTCGGGGGTGAGCTATGGCTACACCTTC. Translation: CASSFSGVSYGYTF.